This T cell receptor beta chain was identified in a study of blood T cell repertoires in COVID-19. As for the study in general: Samples representing acute and convalescent COVID-19 were sourced from the United States, Italy and Spain.

In the source study's methods: Researchers report that nucleated cell counts were estimated from reference gene primer amplification. The repertoire was sequenced with immunoSEQ multiplex PCR; TCRdb's copy has only in-frame clones and lacks some. D and trimming were read from the DNA, whereas the V and J calls and clone size are those reported in that table. This sample has 150,000 to 200,000 clones; about nine tenths occur once, and the top ten carry about 1.9%. Trimming cost V 0 bases and J 3 bases, with 9 bases left between them. CDR3 length equals 14 residues. Germline V gives CDR1 MGHRA, CDR2 YSYEKL.

Sequenced: peripheral blood. The sequence came from a man younger than 30 who had recovered from COVID-19. The V and J genes are TRBV4-1 and TRBJ2-7, with D unresolved. The CDR3 DNA is TGCGCCAGCAGCCAAGAGGAGTCAAGCTACGAGCAGTACTTC. Translation: CASSQEESSYEQYF.